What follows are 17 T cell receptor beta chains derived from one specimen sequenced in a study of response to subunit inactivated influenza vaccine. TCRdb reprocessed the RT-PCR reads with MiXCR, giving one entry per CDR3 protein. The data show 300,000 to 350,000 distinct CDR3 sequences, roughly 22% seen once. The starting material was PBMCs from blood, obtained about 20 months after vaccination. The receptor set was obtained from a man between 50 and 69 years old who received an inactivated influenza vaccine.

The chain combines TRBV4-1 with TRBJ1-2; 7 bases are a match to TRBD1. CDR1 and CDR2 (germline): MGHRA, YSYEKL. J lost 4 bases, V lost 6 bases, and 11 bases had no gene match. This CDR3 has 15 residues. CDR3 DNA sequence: TGCGCCAGCAGTCTCGCCCTGACAGGGTCCTATGGCTACACCTTC. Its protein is CASSLALTGSYGYTF.

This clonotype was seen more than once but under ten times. The CDR3 is CASSLVAVRGDTNTEAFF. In DNA form, the CDR3 reads TGTGCCAGCAGCTTAGTCGCCGTCCGGGGGGATACCAACACTGAAGCTTTCTTT. The chain couples TRBV7-2 to TRBJ1-1; tentatively, D is TRBD1 (5 bases). The V gene lost 1 base and the J gene lost 2 bases, with 20 bases spanning the gap. This CDR3 has 18 residues. Germline-derived CDR1 and CDR2 are SGHTA and FQGNSA.

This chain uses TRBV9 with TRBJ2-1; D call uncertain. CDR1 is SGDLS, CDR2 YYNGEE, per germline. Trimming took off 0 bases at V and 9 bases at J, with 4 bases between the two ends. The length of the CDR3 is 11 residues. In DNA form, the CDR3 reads TGTGCCAGCAGCGTAGGTGGTGAGCAGTTCTTC. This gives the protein CASSVGGEQFF.

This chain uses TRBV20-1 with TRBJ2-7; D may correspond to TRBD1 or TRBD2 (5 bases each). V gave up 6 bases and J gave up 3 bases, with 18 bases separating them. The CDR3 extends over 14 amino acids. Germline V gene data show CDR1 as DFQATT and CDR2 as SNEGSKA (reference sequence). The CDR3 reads CSARERRDHYEQYF. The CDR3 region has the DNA TGCAGTGCACGCGAGCGCCGGGACCACTACGAGCAGTACTTC.

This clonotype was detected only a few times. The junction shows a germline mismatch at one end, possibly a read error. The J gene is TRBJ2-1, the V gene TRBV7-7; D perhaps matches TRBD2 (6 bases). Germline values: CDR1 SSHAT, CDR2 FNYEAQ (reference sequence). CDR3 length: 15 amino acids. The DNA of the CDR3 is TGTGCTAGCAGCCCCGGGGGTTGGTCCTACAATGAGCAGTTCTTC. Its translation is CASSPGGWSYNEQFF.

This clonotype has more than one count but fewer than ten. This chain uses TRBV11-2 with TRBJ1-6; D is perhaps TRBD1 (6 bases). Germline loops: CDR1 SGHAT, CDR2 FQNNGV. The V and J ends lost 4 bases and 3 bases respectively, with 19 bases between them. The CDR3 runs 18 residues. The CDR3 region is CASSSYPQGSRYNSPLHF. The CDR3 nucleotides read TGTGCCAGCAGCTCTTACCCGCAGGGGTCCCGCTATAATTCACCCCTCCACTTT.

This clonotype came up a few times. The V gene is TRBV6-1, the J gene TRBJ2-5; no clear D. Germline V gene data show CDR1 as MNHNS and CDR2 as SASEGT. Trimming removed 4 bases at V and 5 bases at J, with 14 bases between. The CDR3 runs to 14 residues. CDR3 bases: TGTGCCAGCAGTGCCCTGGGTTCTCTCGAGACCCAGTACTTC. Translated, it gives CASSALGSLETQYF.

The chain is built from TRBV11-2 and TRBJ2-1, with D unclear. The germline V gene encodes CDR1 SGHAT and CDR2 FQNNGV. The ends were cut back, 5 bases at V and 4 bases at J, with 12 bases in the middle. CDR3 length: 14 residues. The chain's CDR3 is CASSPNHGYNEQFF. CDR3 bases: TGTGCCAGCAGCCCTAATCACGGATACAATGAGCAGTTCTTC.

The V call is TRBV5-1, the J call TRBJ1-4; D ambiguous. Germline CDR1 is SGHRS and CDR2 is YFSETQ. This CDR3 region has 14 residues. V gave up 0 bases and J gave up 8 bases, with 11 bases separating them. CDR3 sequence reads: CASSLDRGGEKLFF. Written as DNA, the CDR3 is TGCGCCAGCAGCTTGGACCGGGGAGGCGAAAAACTGTTTTTT.

CDR3: CASSSPAGTADTQYF. The CDR3 bases are TGTGCCAGCAGCTCCCCAGCGGGAACAGCAGATACGCAGTATTTT. The chain is built from TRBV7-9 and TRBJ2-3; the match to TRBD2 covers 7 bases. V lost 4 bases and J lost 4; bases outside the gene matches: 8. The length of the CDR3 is 15 residues. Germline values: CDR1 SEHNR, CDR2 FQNEAQ (reference sequence).

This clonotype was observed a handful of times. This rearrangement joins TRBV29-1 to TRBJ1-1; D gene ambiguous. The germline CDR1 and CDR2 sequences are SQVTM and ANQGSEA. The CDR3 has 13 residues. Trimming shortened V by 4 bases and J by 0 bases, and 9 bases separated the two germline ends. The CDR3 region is CSVALNLNTEAFF. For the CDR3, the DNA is TGCAGCGTTGCTTTGAACCTGAACACTGAAGCTTTCTTT.

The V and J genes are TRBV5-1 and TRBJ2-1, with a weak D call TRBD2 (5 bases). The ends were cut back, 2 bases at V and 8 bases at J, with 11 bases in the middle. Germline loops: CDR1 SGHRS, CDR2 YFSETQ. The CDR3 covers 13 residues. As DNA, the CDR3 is TGCGCCAGCAGCTTTGAGGGTTTGGATGAGCAGTTCTTC. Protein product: CASSFEGLDEQFF.

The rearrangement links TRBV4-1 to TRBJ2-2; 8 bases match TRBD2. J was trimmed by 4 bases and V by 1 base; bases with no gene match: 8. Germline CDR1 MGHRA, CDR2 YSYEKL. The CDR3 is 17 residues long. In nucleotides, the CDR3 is TGCGCCAGCAGCCAAGGAAGCGGGAGTGCTATCACCGGGGAGCTGTTTTTT. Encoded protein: CASSQGSGSAITGELFF.

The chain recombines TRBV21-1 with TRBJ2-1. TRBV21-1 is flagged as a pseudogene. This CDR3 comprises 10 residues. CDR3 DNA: TGTGCCAGCAGCAAAGGAGTTTGGTTCTTC. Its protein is CASSKGVWFF.

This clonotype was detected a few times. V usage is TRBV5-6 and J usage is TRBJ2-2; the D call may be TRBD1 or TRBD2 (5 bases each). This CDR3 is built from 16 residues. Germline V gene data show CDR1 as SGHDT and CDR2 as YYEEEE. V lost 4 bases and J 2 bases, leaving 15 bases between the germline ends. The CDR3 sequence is CASSERGYLNTGELFF. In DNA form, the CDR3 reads TGTGCCAGCAGCGAGAGGGGTTACCTCAACACCGGGGAGCTGTTTTTT.

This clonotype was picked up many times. The CDR3 region has the DNA TGTGCCAGCCTTGGAGCAGCTAACTATGGCTACACCTTC. Amino acid sequence: CASLGAANYGYTF. The rearrangement joins TRBV12-3 or TRBV12-4 to TRBJ1-2; D remains ambiguous. This CDR3 is 13 amino acids long. V was clipped by 8 bases and J by 0 bases, with 10 bases between them.

In DNA, the CDR3 is TGTGCCAGCAGTCTTGGGGGGACAGGGGTCTACGAGCAGTACTTC. Translation gives CASSLGGTGVYEQYF. The chain joins TRBV12-3 or TRBV12-4 to TRBJ2-7, with 10 bases lining up with TRBD1. Trimming took 5 bases from V and 3 from J; bases not matched to a gene: 7. The CDR3 contains 15 residues.